This record concerns one TCR beta chain sequence. Its cognate antigen is unknown. Per germline, CDR1 SGHRS and CDR2 YFSETQ. The CDR3 loop spans 15 amino acids. The V end lost 0 bases, the J end lost 5 bases, and 15 bases lay between the germline ends. This specimen comes from a study of T-cell reconstitution after alpha-beta-depleted transplantation in children. A TCRbeta library incorporating unique molecular identifiers was prepared. MiXCR was run by TCRdb on the PCR reads, yielding one entry per CDR3 protein. The table has some 460,000 distinct CDR3 sequences, around 15% seen once. Broader study findings: After transplant, at about two months, alpha-beta T cells were reportedly derived from several hundred expanded graft clones. Newly generated T cells supplied most T-cell counts and diversity one year post-transplant.

The specimen was PBMCs, mostly from graft donor cells, collected 360 days after TCRalphabeta/CD19-depleted stem cell transplant. The chain is built from TRBV5-1 and TRBJ2-7; possibly TRBD1 for D (6 bases). The TCR was taken from a boy less than two years old who had a stem cell transplant for Wiskott-Aldrich syndrome, so the T cells may come from the graft donor. This chain's CDR3 is CASSLAPGELNEQYF. CDR3 sequence (DNA): TGCGCCAGCAGCTTGGCCCCAGGGGAGTTGAACGAGCAGTACTTC.